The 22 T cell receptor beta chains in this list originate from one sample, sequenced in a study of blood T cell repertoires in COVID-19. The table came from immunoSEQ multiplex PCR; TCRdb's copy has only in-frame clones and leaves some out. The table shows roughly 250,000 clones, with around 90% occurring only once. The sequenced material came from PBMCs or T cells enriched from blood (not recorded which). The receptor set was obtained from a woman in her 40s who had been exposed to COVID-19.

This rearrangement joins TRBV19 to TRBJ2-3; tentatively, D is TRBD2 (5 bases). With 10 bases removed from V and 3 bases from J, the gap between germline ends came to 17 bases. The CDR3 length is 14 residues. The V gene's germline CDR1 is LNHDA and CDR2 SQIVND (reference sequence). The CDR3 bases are TGTGCCACCTCGAGCGGATCCTCGACAGATACGCAGTATTTT. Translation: CATSSGSSTDTQYF.

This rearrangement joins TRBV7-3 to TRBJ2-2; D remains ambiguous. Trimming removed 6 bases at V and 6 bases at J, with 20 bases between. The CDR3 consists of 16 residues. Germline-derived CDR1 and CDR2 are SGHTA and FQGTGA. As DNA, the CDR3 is TGTGCCAGCAGACCAATGAACTCGGGTATTGCCGGGGAGCTGTTTTTT. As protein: CASRPMNSGIAGELFF.

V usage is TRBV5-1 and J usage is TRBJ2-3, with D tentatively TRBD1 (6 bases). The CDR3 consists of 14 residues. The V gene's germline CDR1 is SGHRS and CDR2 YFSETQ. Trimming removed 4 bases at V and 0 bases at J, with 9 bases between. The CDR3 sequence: CASSQGTSTDTQYF. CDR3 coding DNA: TGCGCCAGCAGCCAGGGGACCAGCACAGATACGCAGTATTTT. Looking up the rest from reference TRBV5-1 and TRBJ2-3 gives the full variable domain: KAGVTQTPRYLIKTRGQQVTLSCSPISGHRSVSWYQQTPGQGLQFLFEYFSETQRNKGNFPGRFSGRQFSNSRSEMNVSTLELGDSALYLCASSQGTSTDTQYFGPGTRLTVL.

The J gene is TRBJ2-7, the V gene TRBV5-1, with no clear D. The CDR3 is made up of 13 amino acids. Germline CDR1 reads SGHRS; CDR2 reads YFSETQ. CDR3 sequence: CASSLILRDEQYV. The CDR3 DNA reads TGTGCCAGCAGCTTGATTTTACGGGACGAGCAGTACGTC.

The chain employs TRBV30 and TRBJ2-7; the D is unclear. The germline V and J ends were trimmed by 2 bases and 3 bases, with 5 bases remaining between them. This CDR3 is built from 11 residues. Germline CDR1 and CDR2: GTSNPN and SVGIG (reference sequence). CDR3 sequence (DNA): TGTGCCTGGAGTCCGGGCTACGAGCAGTACTTC. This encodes CAWSPGYEQYF.

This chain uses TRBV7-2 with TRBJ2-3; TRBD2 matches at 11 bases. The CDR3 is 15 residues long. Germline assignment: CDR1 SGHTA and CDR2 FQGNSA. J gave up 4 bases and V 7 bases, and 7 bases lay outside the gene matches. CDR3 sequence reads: CASKWTSGFSDTQYF. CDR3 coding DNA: TGTGCCAGCAAATGGACTAGCGGGTTTTCAGATACGCAGTATTTT.

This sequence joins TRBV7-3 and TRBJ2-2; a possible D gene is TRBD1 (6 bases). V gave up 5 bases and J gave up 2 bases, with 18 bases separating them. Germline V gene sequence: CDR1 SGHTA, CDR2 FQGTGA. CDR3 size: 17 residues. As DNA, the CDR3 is TGTGCCAGCAGCCCAACCTCGGACAGTGGAAACACCGGGGAGCTGTTTTTT. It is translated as CASSPTSDSGNTGELFF.

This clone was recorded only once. This chain's CDR3 is CAWSVYNEAFF. DNA for the CDR3: TGTGCCTGGAGCGTTTATAATGAAGCTTTCTTT. The chain couples TRBV30 to TRBJ1-1; D is unclear. CDR3 length equals 11 residues. V was shortened by 3 bases and J by 7 bases, with 9 bases between the two germline ends. Germline V gene data show CDR1 as GTSNPN and CDR2 as SVGIG (reference sequence).

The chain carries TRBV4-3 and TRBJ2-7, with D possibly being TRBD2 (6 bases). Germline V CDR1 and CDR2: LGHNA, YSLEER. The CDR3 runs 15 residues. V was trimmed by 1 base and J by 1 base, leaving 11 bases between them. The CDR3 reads CASSQGDGGSYEQYF. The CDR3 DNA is TGCGCCAGCAGCCAAGGGGACGGAGGGTCCTACGAGCAGTACTTC.

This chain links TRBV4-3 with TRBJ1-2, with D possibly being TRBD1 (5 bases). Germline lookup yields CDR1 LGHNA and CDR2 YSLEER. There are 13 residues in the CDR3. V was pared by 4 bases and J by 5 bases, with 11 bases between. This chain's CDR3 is CASSPRRDYGYTF. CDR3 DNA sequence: TGCGCCAGCAGCCCTCGCAGGGATTATGGCTACACCTTC.

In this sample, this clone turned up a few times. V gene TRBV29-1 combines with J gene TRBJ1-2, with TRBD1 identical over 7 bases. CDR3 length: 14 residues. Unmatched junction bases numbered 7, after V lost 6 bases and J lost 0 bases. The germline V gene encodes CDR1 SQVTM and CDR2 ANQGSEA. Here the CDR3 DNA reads TGCAGCGTCACCGAGGGGACAGCTAACTATGGCTACACCTTC. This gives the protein CSVTEGTANYGYTF.

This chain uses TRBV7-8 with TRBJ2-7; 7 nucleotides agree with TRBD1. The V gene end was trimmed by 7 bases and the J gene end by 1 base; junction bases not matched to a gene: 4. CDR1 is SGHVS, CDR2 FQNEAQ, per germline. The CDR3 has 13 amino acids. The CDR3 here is CASTYRGSYEQYF. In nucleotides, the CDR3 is TGTGCCAGCACCTACAGGGGTTCCTACGAGCAGTACTTC.

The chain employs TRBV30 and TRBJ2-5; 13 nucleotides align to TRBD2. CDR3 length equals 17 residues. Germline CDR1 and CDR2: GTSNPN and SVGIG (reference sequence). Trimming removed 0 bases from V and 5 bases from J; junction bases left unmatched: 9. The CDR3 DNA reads TGTGCCTGGAGTGTACGGCTTACTAGCGGGGGGGCGGAGACCCAGTACTTC. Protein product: CAWSVRLTSGGAETQYF.

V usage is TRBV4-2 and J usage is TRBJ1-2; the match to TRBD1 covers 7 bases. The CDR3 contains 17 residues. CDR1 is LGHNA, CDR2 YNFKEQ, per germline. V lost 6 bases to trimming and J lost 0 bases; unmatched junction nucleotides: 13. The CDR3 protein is CASRTTGTEYANYGYTF. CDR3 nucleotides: TGTGCCAGCAGGACTACCGGGACAGAGTACGCTAACTATGGCTACACCTTC.

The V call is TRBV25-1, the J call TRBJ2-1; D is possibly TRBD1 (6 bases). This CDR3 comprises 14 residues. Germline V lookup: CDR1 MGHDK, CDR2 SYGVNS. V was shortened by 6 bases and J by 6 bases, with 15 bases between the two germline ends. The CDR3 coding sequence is TGTGCCAGCAGCGACATGGGGACAACCAATGAGCAGTTCTTC. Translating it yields CASSDMGTTNEQFF. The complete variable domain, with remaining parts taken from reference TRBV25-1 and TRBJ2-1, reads EADIYQTPRYLVIGTGKKITLECSQTMGHDKMYWYQQDPGMELHLIHYSYGVNSTEKGDLSSESTVSRIRTEHFPLTLESARPSHTSQYLCASSDMGTTNEQFFGPGTRLTVL.

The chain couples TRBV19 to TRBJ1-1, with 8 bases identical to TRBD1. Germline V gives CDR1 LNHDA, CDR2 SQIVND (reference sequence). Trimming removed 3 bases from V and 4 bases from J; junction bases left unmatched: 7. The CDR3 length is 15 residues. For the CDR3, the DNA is TGTGCCAGTAGTATGCAGGGGGCTGGGGCCACTGAAGCTTTCTTT. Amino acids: CASSMQGAGATEAFF. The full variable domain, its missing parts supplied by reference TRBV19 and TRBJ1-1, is DGGITQSPKYLFRKEGQNVTLSCEQNLNHDAMYWYRQDPGQGLRLIYYSQIVNDFQKGDIAEGYSVSREKKESFPLTVTSAQKNPTAFYLCASSMQGAGATEAFFGQGTRLTVV.

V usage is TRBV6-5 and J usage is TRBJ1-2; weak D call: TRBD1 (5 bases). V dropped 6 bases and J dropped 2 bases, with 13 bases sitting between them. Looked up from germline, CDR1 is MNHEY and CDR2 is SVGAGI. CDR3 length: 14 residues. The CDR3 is CASRARGLNYGYTF. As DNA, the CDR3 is TGTGCCAGCAGGGCTAGGGGCTTGAACTATGGCTACACCTTC.

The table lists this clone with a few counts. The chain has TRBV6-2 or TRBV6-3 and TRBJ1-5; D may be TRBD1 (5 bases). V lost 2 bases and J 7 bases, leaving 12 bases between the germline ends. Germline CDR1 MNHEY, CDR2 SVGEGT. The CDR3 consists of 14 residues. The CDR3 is CASSYRGEIQPQHF. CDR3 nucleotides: TGTGCCAGCAGTTACCGGGGGGAGATCCAGCCCCAGCATTTT.

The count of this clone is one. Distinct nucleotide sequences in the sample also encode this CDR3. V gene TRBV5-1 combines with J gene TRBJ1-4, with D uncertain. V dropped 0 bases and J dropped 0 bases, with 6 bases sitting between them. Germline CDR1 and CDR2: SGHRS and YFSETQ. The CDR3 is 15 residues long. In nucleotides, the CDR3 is TGCGCCAGCAGCTTGGGGAGGGCAACTAATGAAAAACTGTTTTTT. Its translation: CASSLGRATNEKLFF.

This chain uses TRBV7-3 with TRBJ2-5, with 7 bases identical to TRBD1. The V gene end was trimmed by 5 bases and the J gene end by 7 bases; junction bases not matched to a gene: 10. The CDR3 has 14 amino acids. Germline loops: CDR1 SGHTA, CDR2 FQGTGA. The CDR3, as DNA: TGTGCCAGCAGCCCCCCGGACAGGACGGGGACCCAGTACTTC. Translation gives CASSPPDRTGTQYF.

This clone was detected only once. CDR3 DNA sequence: TGTGCCAGCAGCGTAGTTTCGGATGGGGCTTGGGACTATGGCTACACCTTC. Protein sequence: CASSVVSDGAWDYGYTF. The J gene is TRBJ1-2, the V gene TRBV9; TRBD1 is a possible D gene (5 bases). V was pared by 0 bases and J by 3 bases, with 18 bases between. Per the germline V gene, CDR1 is SGDLS and CDR2 is YYNGEE. The CDR3 is 17 residues long.

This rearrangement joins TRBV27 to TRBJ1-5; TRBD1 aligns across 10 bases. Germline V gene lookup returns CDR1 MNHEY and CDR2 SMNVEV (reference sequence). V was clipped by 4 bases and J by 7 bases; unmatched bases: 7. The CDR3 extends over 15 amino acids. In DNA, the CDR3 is TGTGCCAGCAGTTCGTCGACAGGGGGCGGACAGCCCCAGCATTTT. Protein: CASSSSTGGGQPQHF.